Below are 11 T cell receptor beta chains sequenced from a single sample in a study of T-cell reconstitution after alpha-beta-depleted transplantation in children. This sample's TCRbeta library carried unique molecular identifier barcodes. TCRdb called the PCR reads again in MiXCR, with one record for every CDR3 protein. The sample shows a few hundred thousand distinct CDR3 sequences, about 20% of them seen only once. The sample here was PBMCs from the stem cell graft donor, taken from the stem cell graft. The receptors here all came from a human donor who donated a stem cell graft to a child with acute myeloid leukemia.

The V call is TRBV20-1, the J call TRBJ2-7; 10 nucleotides line up with TRBD2. Trimming took 5 bases from V and 6 from J; bases not matched to a gene: 13. Germline-derived CDR1 and CDR2 are DFQATT and SNEGSKA (reference sequence). This CDR3 has 15 residues. CDR3 coding DNA: TGCAGTGCTGCCCTCCCGCTAGCGGGAGTTTTCGAGCAGTACTTC. Translated, it gives CSAALPLAGVFEQYF.

V gene TRBV20-1 combines with J gene TRBJ2-7; 13 bases are shared with TRBD2. This CDR3 spans 15 amino acids. V shed 1 base and J 0 bases; nucleotides not matched to a gene: 0. Germline CDR1 DFQATT, CDR2 SNEGSKA (reference sequence). CDR3 residues: CSARGTSGSSYEQYF. In DNA form, the CDR3 reads TGCAGTGCTAGAGGGACTAGCGGGAGCTCCTACGAGCAGTACTTC.

This clonotype was seen a few times. The chain couples TRBV10-3 to TRBJ2-1; D could derive from TRBD1 or TRBD2 (6 bases each). V was shortened by 10 bases and J by 5 bases, with 27 bases between the two germline ends. Germline assignment: CDR1 ENHRY and CDR2 SYGVKD. The CDR3 extends over 17 amino acids. The CDR3 spells CATEDTGQVGEDNEQFF. The CDR3 DNA reads as TGTGCCACCGAAGACACAGGGCAAGTGGGGGAGGACAATGAGCAGTTCTTC.

This clonotype turned up a few times. CDR3: CAISTATPSGAGPTDTQYF. CDR3 nucleotides: TGTGCCATATCAACGGCCACTCCATCGGGGGCGGGACCGACAGATACGCAGTATTTT. The rearrangement uses TRBV10-3 and TRBJ2-3, with D perhaps being TRBD1 or TRBD2 (6 bases each). The germline V and J ends were trimmed by 9 bases and 3 bases, with 31 bases remaining between them. The CDR3 has 19 amino acids. Germline CDR1 is ENHRY and CDR2 is SYGVKD.

The chain is built from TRBV12-3 or TRBV12-4 and TRBJ2-7, with 9 bases matching TRBD1. With 5 bases clipped from V and 2 bases from J, the junction kept 4 bases outside the gene matches. The CDR3 loop spans 14 amino acids. The DNA for the CDR3 is TGTGCCAGCAGTATTCGACAGGGGGCCTACGAGCAGTACTTC. This encodes CASSIRQGAYEQYF.

This clonotype has a count of ten or more. This sequence joins TRBV20-1 and TRBJ2-1; 16 nucleotides line up with TRBD2. The germline V gene encodes CDR1 DFQATT and CDR2 SNEGSKA (reference sequence). The CDR3 consists of 16 residues. The junction had 2 bases not matched to a gene; V was cut back by 4 bases and J by 2 bases. CDR3 loop: CSAKGLAGGAYNEQFF. DNA for the CDR3: TGCAGTGCTAAGGGACTAGCGGGAGGGGCCTACAATGAGCAGTTCTTC.

This clonotype was detected ten times or more. The J gene is TRBJ1-2, the V gene TRBV4-2, with D unresolved. This CDR3 is built from 11 residues. The ends were cut back, 5 bases at V and 8 bases at J, with 9 bases in the middle. Germline V gene lookup returns CDR1 LGHNA and CDR2 YNFKEQ. CDR3 sequence: CASSSRAGYTF. DNA of the CDR3: TGTGCCAGCAGCTCCCGGGCCGGCTACACCTTC.

Concerning this clonotype itself: One end of the junction does not line up with germline, which may come from a read error. The chain combines TRBV12-3 or TRBV12-4 with TRBJ1-1, with D uncertain. The CDR3 runs 16 residues. The CDR3 nucleotides read TGTGCCATCAGTTACCCGGTCCAAATAGGGAACACTGAAGCTTTCTTT. This codes for CAISYPVQIGNTEAFF.

The chain carries TRBV20-1 and TRBJ2-3; 11 nucleotides line up with TRBD2. The V gene's germline CDR1 is DFQATT and CDR2 SNEGSKA (reference sequence). The V gene end was trimmed by 6 bases and the J gene end by 1 base; junction bases not matched to a gene: 6. The CDR3 is made up of 15 amino acids. The CDR3 nucleotides read TGCAGTGCCAATAGCGGGAGGGCAGGCACAGATACGCAGTATTTT. Translation gives CSANSGRAGTDTQYF.

The CDR3 DNA follows: TGTGCCAGCAGTTTAGGCCTAGTACTCGACACCGGGGAGCTGTTTTTT. It codes for CASSLGLVLDTGELFF. This chain connects TRBV12-3 or TRBV12-4 to TRBJ2-2; D uncertain. The CDR3 runs to 16 residues. V was shortened by 1 base and J by 3 bases, with 12 bases between the two germline ends.

The sample holds a few counts of this clonotype. The rearrangement joins TRBV28 to TRBJ2-7; 8 bases map to TRBD2. The CDR3 totals 14 residues. The germline CDR1 and CDR2 sequences are MDHEN and SYDVKM. Losses at the gene ends were 6 bases for V and 2 bases for J; bases not matched to a gene: 6. CDR3 loop: CASRSSGYAYEQYF. The DNA of the CDR3 is TGTGCCAGCAGATCTAGCGGGTACGCCTACGAGCAGTACTTC.